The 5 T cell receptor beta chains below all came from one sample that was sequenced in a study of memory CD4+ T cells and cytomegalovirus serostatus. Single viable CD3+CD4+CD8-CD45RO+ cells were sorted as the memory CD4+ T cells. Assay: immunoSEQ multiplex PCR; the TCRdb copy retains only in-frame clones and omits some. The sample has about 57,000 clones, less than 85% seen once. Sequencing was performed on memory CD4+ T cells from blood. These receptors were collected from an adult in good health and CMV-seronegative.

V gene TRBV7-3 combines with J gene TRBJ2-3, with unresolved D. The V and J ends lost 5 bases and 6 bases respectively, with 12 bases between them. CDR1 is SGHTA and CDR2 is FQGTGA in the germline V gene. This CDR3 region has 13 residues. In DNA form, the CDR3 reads TGTGCCAGCAGCCCAGGAAGTAGTGATACGCAGTATTTT. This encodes CASSPGSSDTQYF.

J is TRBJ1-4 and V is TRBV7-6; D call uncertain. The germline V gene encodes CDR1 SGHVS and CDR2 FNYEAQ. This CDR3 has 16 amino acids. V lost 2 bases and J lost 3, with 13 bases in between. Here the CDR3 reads CASSLRSRRSNEKLFF. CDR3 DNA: TGTGCCAGCAGCTTAAGGTCTAGGCGGTCTAATGAAAAACTGTTTTTT.

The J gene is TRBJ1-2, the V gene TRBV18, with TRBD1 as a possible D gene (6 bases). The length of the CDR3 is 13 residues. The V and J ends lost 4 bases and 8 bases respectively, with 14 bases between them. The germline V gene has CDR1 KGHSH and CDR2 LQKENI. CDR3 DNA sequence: TGTGCCAGCTCACGCCCGGGACAAGAGGGCTACACCTTC. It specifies CASSRPGQEGYTF.

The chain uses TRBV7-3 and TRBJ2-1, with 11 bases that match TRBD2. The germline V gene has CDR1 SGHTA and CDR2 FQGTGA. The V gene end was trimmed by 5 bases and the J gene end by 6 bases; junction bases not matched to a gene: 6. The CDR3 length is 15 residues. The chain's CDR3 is CASSEGLAVGNEQFF. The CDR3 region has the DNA TGTGCCAGCAGCGAGGGACTAGCGGTAGGCAATGAGCAGTTCTTC.

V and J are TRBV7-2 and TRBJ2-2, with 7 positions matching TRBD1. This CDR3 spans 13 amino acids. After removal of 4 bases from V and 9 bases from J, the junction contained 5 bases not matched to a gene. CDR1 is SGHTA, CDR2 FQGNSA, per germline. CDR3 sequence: CASSWGQNRELFF. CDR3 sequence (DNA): TGTGCCAGCAGCTGGGGACAGAACCGGGAGCTGTTTTTT.